This TCR beta chain came from a study of T cells in Graves' hyperthyroidism and ophthalmopathy. Amplification yielded TCR beta CDR3 regions, with RNA transcripts as the source. Primed by the HTBI set, a first-round RT-PCR was run on the TCR CDR3. TCRdb recomputed calls from the multiplex PCR reads with MiXCR, one row per CDR3 protein. The sample records a few hundred thousand distinct CDR3 sequences, roughly 50% being singletons. J gave up 8 bases and V 8 bases, and 9 bases lay outside the gene matches. The CDR3 runs to 12 residues. Germline V gives CDR1 DFQATT, CDR2 SNEGSKA (reference sequence). V and J are TRBV20-1 and TRBJ1-2; TRBD1 aligns across 9 bases. The material sequenced was peripheral blood or thyroid tissue (not recorded which). This TCR derives from an adult woman with Graves' disease, either hyperthyroidism or ophthalmopathy (not recorded which). This chain's CDR3 is CSHLDRGGGYTF. The CDR3 coding sequence is TGCAGTCACTTGGACAGGGGCGGAGGCTACACCTTC.